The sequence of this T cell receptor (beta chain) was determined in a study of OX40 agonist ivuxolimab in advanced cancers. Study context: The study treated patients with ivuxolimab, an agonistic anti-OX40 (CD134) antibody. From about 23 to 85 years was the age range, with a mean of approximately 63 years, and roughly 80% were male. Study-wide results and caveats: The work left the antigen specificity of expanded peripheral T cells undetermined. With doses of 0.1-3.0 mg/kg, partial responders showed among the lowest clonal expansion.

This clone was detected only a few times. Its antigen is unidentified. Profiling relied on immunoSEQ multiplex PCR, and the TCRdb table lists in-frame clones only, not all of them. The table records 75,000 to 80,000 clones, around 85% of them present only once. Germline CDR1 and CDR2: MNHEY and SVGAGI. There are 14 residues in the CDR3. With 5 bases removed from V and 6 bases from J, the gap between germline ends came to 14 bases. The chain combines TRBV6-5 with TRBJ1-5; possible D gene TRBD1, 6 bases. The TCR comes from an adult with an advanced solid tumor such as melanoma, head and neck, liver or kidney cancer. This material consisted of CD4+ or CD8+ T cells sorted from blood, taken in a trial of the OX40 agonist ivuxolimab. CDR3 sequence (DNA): TGTGCCAGCAGTGTCGGGGAGGGGGGTCAGCCCCAGCATTTT. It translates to CASSVGEGGQPQHF.